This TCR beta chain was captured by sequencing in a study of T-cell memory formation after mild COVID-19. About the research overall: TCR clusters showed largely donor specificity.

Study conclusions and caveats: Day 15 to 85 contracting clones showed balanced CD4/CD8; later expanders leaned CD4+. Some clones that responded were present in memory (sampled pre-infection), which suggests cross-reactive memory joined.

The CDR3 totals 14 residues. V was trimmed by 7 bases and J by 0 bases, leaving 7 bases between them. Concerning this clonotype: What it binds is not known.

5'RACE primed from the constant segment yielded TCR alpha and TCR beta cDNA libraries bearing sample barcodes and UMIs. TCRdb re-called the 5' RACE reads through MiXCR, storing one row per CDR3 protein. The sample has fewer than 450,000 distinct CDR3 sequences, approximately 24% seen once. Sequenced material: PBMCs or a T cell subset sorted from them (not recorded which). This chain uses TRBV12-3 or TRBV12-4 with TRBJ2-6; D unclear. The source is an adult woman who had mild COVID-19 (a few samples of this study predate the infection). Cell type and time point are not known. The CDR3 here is CASTKRSGANVLTF. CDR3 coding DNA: TGTGCCAGCACCAAACGCTCTGGGGCCAACGTCCTGACTTTC.